This T cell receptor beta chain was identified during a study of T-cell memory formation after mild COVID-19. The study's findings and limits: Among clones contracting day 15 to 85, CD4/CD8 was balanced, whereas later expanders leaned CD4+. Some clones that responded turned up in pre-infection memory, which suggests that cross-reactive memory joined in.

Germline values: CDR1 SQVTM, CDR2 ANQGSEA. V shed 7 bases and J shed 7 bases, with 14 bases lying between them. The CDR3 loop spans 13 amino acids. TCRdb reprocessed the 5' RACE reads with MiXCR, giving one entry per CDR3 protein. The repertoire holds some 290,000 distinct CDR3 sequences, with around 15% as singletons. Only a few counts were recorded for this clonotype. Its antigen is undetermined. The receptor was isolated from a man aged 18-30 years who had mild COVID-19 (a few samples of this study predate the infection). Cell type and time point are not known. The chain is built from TRBV29-1 and TRBJ1-6; no firm D call. Material for sequencing was PBMCs or a T cell subset sorted from them (not recorded which). The CDR3, as DNA: TGCAGCGCCAGGACGGGAGAAAATTCACCCCTCCACTTT. Its protein is CSARTGENSPLHF.